These T cell receptor beta chains were read from a single sample in a study of cytomegalovirus exposure and HLA in healthy donors. Clones were sequenced by immunoSEQ multiplex PCR, and TCRdb holds only the in-frame ones, with some missing. The sample yields 150,000 to 200,000 clones, more than 60% seen once. Material for sequencing was PBMCs. All receptors come from a human donor in good health. Both conserved end residues are part of each CDR3.

>TRBJ1-1|12|TRBV6-5
CASSSGWTEAFF
>TRBJ1-5|13|TRBV6-5
CASGGRANQPQHF
>TRBJ1-1|13|TRBV19
CASGTGMNTEAFF
>TRBJ1-2|15|TRBV2
CASILRQGMNYGYTF
>TRBJ2-3|17|TRBV9
CASSVGTSGPSRDTQYF
>TRBJ1-2|13|TRBV15
CATSKGTGYGYTF
>TRBJ2-7|16|TRBV19
CASSDRGRGPPYEQYF
>TRBJ2-5|15|TRBV19
CASSIPSGGVETQYF
>TRBJ1-5|15|TRBV4-3
CASSQVGGSNQPQHF
>TRBJ2-1|12|TRBV30
CAWSPQGSEQFF
>TRBJ2-5|16|TRBV5-1
CASSLEPRGGGETQYF
>TRBJ1-1|14|TRBV7-9
CASSLGQVGTEAFF
>TRBJ2-7|14|TRBV6-1
CASRDSGLAYEQYF
>TRBJ1-2|13|TRBV5-4
CASSLGPGNGYTF
>TRBJ1-5|13|TRBV28
CASSGTRGQPQHF
>TRBJ1-3|19|TRBV19
CASRDRDRDFLSSGNTIYF
>TRBJ2-7|15|TRBV7-3
CASSQQGAGHYEQYF
>TRBJ1-6|11|TRBV20-1
CSAQGGSPLHF
>TRBJ2-1|15|TRBV6-4
CASSEQWGGASPAFF
>TRBJ1-4|13|TRBV7-9
CATQGPGPGKLFF
>TRBJ2-7|15|TRBV7-3
CASSLSSSGGYEQYF
>TRBJ2-2|15|TRBV7-2
CASSFSGGDSGELFF
>TRBJ1-1|12|TRBV6-5
CASSRVNTEAFF
>TRBJ2-6|17|TRBV5-6
CASSLVGGSSGANVLTF
>TRBJ1-3|14|TRBV2
CASRGQGTGNTIYF
>TRBJ2-3|14|TRBV5-1
CASSWGQSTDTQYF
>TRBJ2-5|14|TRBV7-9
CASSATGQGETQYF
>TRBJ2-3|15|TRBV19
CASHTGQGVADTQYF